This T cell receptor (beta chain) was profiled in a study of T cell changes during pregnancy in multiple sclerosis. The table came from immunoSEQ multiplex PCR; TCRdb's copy has only in-frame clones and leaves some out. The sample has about 36,000 clones; 88% are singletons. V lost 2 bases and J lost 4, with 12 bases in between. The CDR3 extends over 15 amino acids. The germline CDR1 and CDR2 sequences are SNHLY and FYNNEI. This clone is a singleton in its sample. The TCR was taken from a female donor with multiple sclerosis, enrolled in a pregnancy study. The chain uses TRBV2 and TRBJ2-1; D not certain. The starting material was CD4+ T cells from peripheral blood mononuclear cells, obtained in the first trimester of pregnancy. CDR3 amino acids: CASSEQIFKYNEQFF. The CDR3 bases are TGTGCCAGCAGTGAACAGATTTTTAAATACAATGAGCAGTTCTTC. Full variable domain (remainder filled in from reference TRBV2 and TRBJ2-1): EPEVTQTPSHQVTQMGQEVILRCVPISNHLYFYWYRQILGQKVEFLVSFYNNEISEKSEIFDDQFSVERPDGSNFTLKIRSTKLEDSAMYFCASSEQIFKYNEQFFGPGTRLTVL.